This T cell receptor (beta chain) derives from a study of cytomegalovirus exposure and HLA in healthy donors. General study points: It was approximately 150 TCR beta chains that were listed as cytomegalovirus-associated. Most subjects' HLA-A and HLA-B alleles were reportedly predicted from TCR beta sequences. Immune exposure was documented only through CMV serostatus.

As regards this clone: Its antigen is unknown.

PCR primers comprised 60 Vbeta and 13 Jbeta primers. Method: immunoSEQ multiplex PCR; TCRdb's copy keeps in-frame clones and lacks some. The sample records about 160,000 clones, roughly 80% being singletons. Trimming stripped 4 bases from V and 8 bases from J, with 15 bases between. This CDR3 is 14 amino acids long. Germline lookup yields CDR1 SGHRS and CDR2 YFSETQ. The specimen was PBMCs. This chain uses TRBV5-1 with TRBJ1-4; D is possibly TRBD1 (6 bases). The source is a woman aged 25 to 39 in good health and CMV-seropositive. CDR3 nucleotide sequence: TGCGCCAGCAGCCTAAACAGGGCTGGGGAAAAACTGTTTTTT. Its protein is CASSLNRAGEKLFF. Full variable domain (missing parts from reference TRBV5-1 and TRBJ1-4): KAGVTQTPRYLIKTRGQQVTLSCSPISGHRSVSWYQQTPGQGLQFLFEYFSETQRNKGNFPGRFSGRQFSNSRSEMNVSTLELGDSALYLCASSLNRAGEKLFFGSGTQLSVL.